This TCR beta chain appears in the sequencing data of a study of shared clonotypes between healthy human individuals. Study-level background: The study drew on a couple of women and a few men aged 18 to 49 as donors. Study-wide results and limits: Sequencing depth was expected to influence donor clonotype sharing.

Here immunoSEQ multiplex PCR was the method, and the copy in TCRdb shows in-frame clones only, minus some. The profile shows roughly 500,000 clones, around 80% of them singletons. The CDR3 is 16 residues long. CDR1 is SGHAT and CDR2 is FQNNGV in the germline V gene. The V and J ends lost 3 bases and 1 base respectively, with 10 bases between them. All donors were healthy HIV-negative adults lacking recent acute infections or vaccinations. Adults of Caucasian background living in Nashville, Tennessee made up all donors. A word on this clone: Antigen specificity is unknown.

Sequenced input: PBMCs. J is TRBJ1-6 and V is TRBV11-2; D is unclear. This receptor was obtained from a woman between 40 and 50 years old in good health. Some clones in this sample may be carry-over from other donors' samples. CDR3 sequence (DNA): TGTGCCAGCAGCTTTACTTACGGGTCCTATAATTCACCCCTCCACTTT. Residues: CASSFTYGSYNSPLHF.